This T cell receptor (beta chain) appears in the sequencing data of a study of cytomegalovirus exposure and HLA in healthy donors. In the PCR, 60 Vbeta and 13 Jbeta primers were used. Some clones are missing from TCRdb's copy, which holds only in-frame ones; the method was immunoSEQ multiplex PCR. The repertoire holds 150,000 to 200,000 clones, roughly 80% seen once, with 5.5% to 8% in the top ten. The CDR3 consists of 15 residues. Per the germline V gene, CDR1 is ENHRY and CDR2 is SYGVKD. V lost 0 bases to trimming and J lost 4 bases, with 12 bases between them. J is TRBJ1-1 and V is TRBV10-3, with D possibly TRBD1 on 5 matching bases. This receptor was taken from a woman aged 30 to 39 in good health and CMV-seropositive. What was sequenced was PBMCs. CDR3 sequence reads: CAISESAQGSTEAFF. The CDR3 DNA reads as TGTGCCATCAGTGAGTCGGCCCAGGGAAGCACTGAAGCTTTCTTT.